The 13 T cell receptor beta chains below were found in one sample sequenced in a study of T cell repertoires in cytomegalovirus infection. Each CDR3 protein gets one entry after TCRdb re-called the reads with MiXCR. Of nearly 650,000 distinct CDR3 sequences listed, 20% to 25% were seen once; the top ten hold 6.5% to 10%. The specimen sequenced was CD8+ T cells from PBMCs. Every receptor here comes from a human donor in good health (CMV status not recorded). Some clones in this sample may be carry-over from other donors' samples.

With regard to this clonotype: Germline is not matched at one junction end, which may reflect a read error. V and J are TRBV12-3 or TRBV12-4 and TRBJ2-1; TRBD2 is a possible D gene (5 bases). The CDR3 is made up of 12 amino acids. CDR3 sequence (DNA): TGTGCCAGCAGGTTAGGGAGTTATGAGCAGTTCTTC. Its protein is CASRLGSYEQFF.

This clonotype was seen at least ten times. One junction end disagrees with the germline gene, perhaps due to a read error. The chain has TRBV27 and TRBJ2-4; tentatively, D is TRBD1 or TRBD2 (5 bases each). CDR1 and CDR2 (germline): MNHEY, SMNVEV (reference sequence). The CDR3 is 13 residues long. In nucleotides, the CDR3 is TGTGCCAGCAGTCCACGACCCGGGACGCCGCCCTCCTTC. Its protein is CASSPRPGTPPSF.

This clonotype occurred a few times. This sequence joins TRBV12-3 or TRBV12-4 and TRBJ2-3, with D tentatively TRBD2 (5 bases). The V end lost 2 bases, the J end lost 2 bases, and 11 bases lay between the germline ends. The CDR3 is 15 residues long. The CDR3 protein is CASSLNWGVTDTQYF. CDR3 DNA sequence: TGTGCCAGCAGTTTAAATTGGGGAGTCACAGATACGCAGTATTTT.

This clonotype was observed a single time. CDR3 sequence reads: CSAVSRGRGAYNEQFF. The CDR3 coding sequence is TGCAGTGCTGTCTCCCGGGGGCGGGGGGCCTACAATGAGCAGTTCTTC. The chain links TRBV20-1 to TRBJ2-1; 8 bases match TRBD2. CDR1 and CDR2 from the germline V gene are DFQATT and SNEGSKA (reference sequence). CDR3 size: 16 residues. V lost 5 bases, J lost 2 bases, and 11 bases stayed unmatched.

The chain couples TRBV7-9 to TRBJ1-5; D not resolved. The CDR3 length is 15 residues. V lost 5 bases to trimming and J lost 0 bases, with 11 bases between them. The germline V gene encodes CDR1 SEHNR and CDR2 FQNEAQ (reference sequence). CDR3: CASSPSLYSNQPQHF. As DNA, the CDR3 is TGTGCCAGCAGCCCCTCCCTTTATAGCAATCAGCCCCAGCATTTT.

This clonotype was counted many times. The chain recombines TRBV7-6 with TRBJ1-1; TRBD1 aligns across 12 bases. V lost 5 bases, J lost 5 bases, and 9 bases stayed unmatched. This CDR3 is built from 16 residues. The germline CDR1 and CDR2 sequences are SGHVS and FNYEAQ. The CDR3: CASSPGMGQGATEAFF. CDR3 DNA: TGTGCCAGCAGCCCCGGGATGGGACAGGGGGCGACTGAAGCTTTCTTT.

In this sample, this clonotype turned up a few times. This chain joins TRBV12-5 and TRBJ1-2, with 8 bases aligning to TRBD1. CDR1 and CDR2 (germline): LGHNT, FRNRAP. V was pared by 1 base and J by 4 bases, with 14 bases of the junction left unmatched. The length of the CDR3 is 18 residues. CDR3 in amino acids: CASGLDIRPGQEPYGYTF. The CDR3 coding sequence is TGTGCTAGTGGTTTGGATATCAGGCCGGGACAGGAACCCTATGGCTACACCTTC. The full variable domain, its missing parts supplied by reference TRBV12-5 and TRBJ1-2, is DARVTQTPRHKVTEMGQEVTMRCQPILGHNTVFWYRQTMMQGLELLAYFRNRAPLDDSGMPKDRFSAEMPDATLATLKIQPSEPRDSAVYFCASGLDIRPGQEPYGYTFGSGTRLTVV.

V and J are TRBV14 and TRBJ2-7; TRBD1 aligns across 7 bases. J gave up 0 bases and V 11 bases, and 7 bases lay outside the gene matches. This CDR3 has 13 residues. Germline assignment: CDR1 SGHDN and CDR2 FVKESK. CDR3 sequence (DNA): TGTGCCGGAAAGGGACAGCTCTCCTACGAGCAGTACTTC. Encoded protein: CAGKGQLSYEQYF.

This clonotype was seen many times. This sequence joins TRBV7-8 and TRBJ1-2; D possibly corresponds to TRBD1 (6 bases). This CDR3 region has 16 residues. Germline CDR1 and CDR2: SGHVS and FQNEAQ. V was trimmed by 6 bases and J by 2 bases, leaving 19 bases between them. The CDR3 region is CASSYGIPGANYGYTF. In DNA, the CDR3 is TGTGCCAGCAGTTATGGGATCCCAGGGGCAAACTATGGCTACACCTTC.

V usage is TRBV15 and J usage is TRBJ1-2; 11 bases align to TRBD1. V shed 4 bases, J shed 3 bases, and the junction held 16 bases outside the gene matches. This CDR3 contains 19 residues. Germline values: CDR1 LNHNV, CDR2 YYDKDF (reference sequence). The CDR3 is CATSKHLGTGGNVHYGYTF. CDR3 nucleotide sequence: TGTGCCACCAGCAAGCATTTGGGGACAGGGGGAAACGTACACTATGGCTACACCTTC. Drawing the rest from reference TRBV15 and TRBJ1-2, the complete variable domain is DAMVIQNPRYQVTQFGKPVTLSCSQTLNHNVMYWYQQKSSQAPKLLFHYYDKDFNNEADTPDNFQSRRPNTSFCFLDIRSPGLGDTAMYLCATSKHLGTGGNVHYGYTFGSGTRLTVV.

There are many counts of this clonotype. The CDR3 DNA reads as TGTGCCAGCAGCTTAGGAATTCAGCCCCAGCATTTT. Protein sequence: CASSLGIQPQHF. V and J are TRBV7-9 and TRBJ1-5; no clear D gene. Germline V lookup: CDR1 SEHNR, CDR2 FQNEAQ (reference sequence). The CDR3 sequence is 12 residues long. The ends were cut back, 1 base at V and 6 bases at J, with 4 bases in the middle.

The J gene is TRBJ2-1, the V gene TRBV28; TRBD2 matches at 8 bases. Germline V gene sequence: CDR1 MDHEN, CDR2 SYDVKM. The CDR3 sequence is 15 residues long. The V segment lost 1 base and the J segment 5 bases; nucleotides outside the gene matches: 4. The CDR3 is CASSLLAGLDNEQFF. The CDR3 DNA reads as TGTGCCAGCAGTTTATTAGCGGGGCTAGACAATGAGCAGTTCTTC.

The chain couples TRBV13 to TRBJ1-5; TRBD1 is a possible D gene (5 bases). Germline CDR1 and CDR2: PRHDT and FYEKMQ (reference sequence). V dropped 3 bases and J dropped 6 bases, with 12 bases sitting between them. The CDR3 has 14 amino acids. In nucleotides, the CDR3 is TGTGCCAGCAGCTTGGGGGTTTATGCTCAGCCCCAGCATTTT. Protein product: CASSLGVYAQPQHF.